This T cell receptor (beta chain) was sequenced in a study of shared clonotypes between healthy human individuals. Clones were read by immunoSEQ multiplex PCR, and TCRdb kept only the in-frame ones, dropping some. The sample records millions of clones, 90% to 95% being singletons. The ends lost 1 base at V and 2 bases at J; junction bases unmatched: 14. CDR3 length: 19 amino acids. Germline CDR1 reads SGHAT; CDR2 reads FQNNGV. Naivety among CD8 cells was defined by CD45RO negativity and positive CCR7 selection, thereby excluding terminally differentiated effector memory CD45RA+ cells. The origin of this receptor is a man aged 18 to 30 in good health. Some clones in this sample may be carry-over from other donors' samples. This rearrangement joins TRBV11-2 to TRBJ1-1, with TRBD1 matching 9 bases. Material for sequencing was naive CD8+ T cells from PBMCs. Here the CDR3 DNA reads TGTGCCAGCAGCTTAGCTACCCTGAGGACAGGGGCGCACAACACTGAAGCTTTCTTT. As protein: CASSLATLRTGAHNTEAFF.